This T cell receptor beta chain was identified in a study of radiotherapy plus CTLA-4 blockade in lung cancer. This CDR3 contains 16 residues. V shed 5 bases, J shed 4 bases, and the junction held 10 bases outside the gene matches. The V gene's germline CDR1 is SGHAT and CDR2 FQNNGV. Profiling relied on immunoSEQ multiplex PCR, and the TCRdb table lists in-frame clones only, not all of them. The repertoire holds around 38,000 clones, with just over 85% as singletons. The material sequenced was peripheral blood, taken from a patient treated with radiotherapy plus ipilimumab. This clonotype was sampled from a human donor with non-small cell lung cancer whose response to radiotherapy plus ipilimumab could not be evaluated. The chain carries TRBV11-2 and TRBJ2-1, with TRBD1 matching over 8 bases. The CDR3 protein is CASSPKDRVGYNEQFF. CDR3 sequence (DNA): TGTGCCAGCAGCCCCAAGGACAGGGTCGGGTACAATGAGCAGTTCTTC.